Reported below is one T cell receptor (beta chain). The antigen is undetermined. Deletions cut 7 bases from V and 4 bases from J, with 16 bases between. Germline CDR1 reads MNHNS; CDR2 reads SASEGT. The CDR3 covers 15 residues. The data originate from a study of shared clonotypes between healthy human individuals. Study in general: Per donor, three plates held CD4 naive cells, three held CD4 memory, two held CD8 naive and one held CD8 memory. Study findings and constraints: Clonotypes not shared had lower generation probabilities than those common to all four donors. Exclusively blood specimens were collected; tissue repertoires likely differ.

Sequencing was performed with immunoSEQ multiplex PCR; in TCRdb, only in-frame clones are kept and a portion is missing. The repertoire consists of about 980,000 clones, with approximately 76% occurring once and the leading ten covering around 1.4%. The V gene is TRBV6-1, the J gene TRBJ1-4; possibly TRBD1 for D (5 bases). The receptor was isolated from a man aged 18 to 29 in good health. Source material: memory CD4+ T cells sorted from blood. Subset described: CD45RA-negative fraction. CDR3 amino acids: CASIPPGHYNEKLFF. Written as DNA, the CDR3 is TGTGCCAGCATCCCCCCAGGACACTATAATGAAAAACTGTTTTTT.